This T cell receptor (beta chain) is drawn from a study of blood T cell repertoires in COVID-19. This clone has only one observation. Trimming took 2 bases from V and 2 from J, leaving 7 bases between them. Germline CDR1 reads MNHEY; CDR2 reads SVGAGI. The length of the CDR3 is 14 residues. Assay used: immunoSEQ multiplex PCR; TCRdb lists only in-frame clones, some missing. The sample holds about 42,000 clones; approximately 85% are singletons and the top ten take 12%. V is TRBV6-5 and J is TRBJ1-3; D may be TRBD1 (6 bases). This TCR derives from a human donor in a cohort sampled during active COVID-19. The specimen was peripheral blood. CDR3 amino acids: CASSYDRTGNTIYF. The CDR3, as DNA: TGTGCCAGCAGTTACGACAGGACTGGAAACACCATATATTTT.